This TCR beta chain was captured in a study of CD8 T cells in Susac syndrome. CDR1 and CDR2 (germline): MNHEY, SVGEGT. The CDR3 sequence is 13 residues long. The V and J ends lost 8 bases and 3 bases, in that order; junction bases with no gene match: 4. This clonotype appeared once. RNA in amounts of roughly 0.45 to 1 ug was reverse transcribed with random hexamers. TCRdb called the immunoSEQ multiplex PCR reads again in MiXCR, with one record for every CDR3 protein. The data show tens of thousands of distinct CDR3 sequences, roughly 94% seen once. This clonotype originated in a human donor with Susac syndrome. The chain is built from TRBV6-2 or TRBV6-3 and TRBJ2-1; 7 bases agree with TRBD1. The sequenced material came from CD8+ T cells from PBMCs. The chain's CDR3 is CASGTDFYNEQFF. CDR3 bases: TGTGCCAGCGGGACAGATTTCTACAATGAGCAGTTCTTC.